The 17 T cell receptor beta chains presented below share a single source sample, sequenced in a study of cytotoxic CD8 clonotypes in ibrutinib-treated CLL. TCRdb's copy holds only in-frame clones and misses some; the assay was immunoSEQ multiplex PCR. Of fewer than 400,000 clones in the sample, roughly 71% were seen once. Sequences were derived from PBMCs, sampled after 36 months of ibrutinib treatment. The receptors were sampled from a human donor with chronic lymphocytic leukemia.

The J gene is TRBJ2-3, the V gene TRBV7-9, with TRBD1 identical over 8 bases. The CDR3 runs 15 residues. CDR1 SEHNR and CDR2 FQNEAQ come from the germline V gene (reference sequence). Trimming at V came to 4 bases and at J to 5 bases, leaving 8 bases not matched to a gene. The CDR3, as DNA: TGTGCCAGCAGCTCTGGGACAGGTTCTGGAGATACGCAGTATTTT. Amino acid sequence: CASSSGTGSGDTQYF.

The table lists this clone with a few counts. The chain is built from TRBV15 and TRBJ1-4, with D uncertain. V lost 6 bases to trimming and J lost 5 bases, with 16 bases between them. The CDR3 consists of 15 residues. Germline-derived CDR1 and CDR2 are LNHNV and YYDKDF (reference sequence). This CDR3 is CATRAAKVKNEKLFF. CDR3 sequence (DNA): TGTGCCACCAGGGCTGCGAAGGTGAAGAATGAAAAACTGTTTTTT.

For this clone: The sample carries other DNA sequences with the same CDR3. The chain recombines TRBV9 with TRBJ2-2, with D perhaps TRBD1 (5 bases). CDR1 SGDLS and CDR2 YYNGEE come from the germline V gene. V was trimmed by 1 base and J by 7 bases, leaving 8 bases between them. The CDR3 runs to 13 residues. Here the CDR3 DNA reads TGTGCCAGCAGCGTACAGGGTAGCGGGGAGCTGTTTTTT. Translation gives CASSVQGSGELFF.

The CDR3 region is CASSPDKGTGASPLHF. CDR3 DNA sequence: TGCGCCAGCAGCCCAGATAAAGGGACAGGGGCTTCACCCCTCCACTTT. The V gene is TRBV4-1, the J gene TRBJ1-6, with 10 bases that match TRBD1. J lost 9 bases, V lost 4 bases, and 9 bases had no gene match. Germline-derived CDR1 and CDR2 are MGHRA and YSYEKL. The CDR3 is 16 residues long.

The chain carries TRBV12-2 and TRBJ2-7. TRBV12-2 is an annotated pseudogene. The CDR3 covers 13 residues. Here the CDR3 reads CASRLVPLDEQYF. CDR3 nucleotides: TGTGCAAGTCGCTTAGTACCTTTGGACGAGCAGTACTTC.

This chain links TRBV5-1 with TRBJ2-7; 10 bases map to TRBD2. The CDR3 runs to 16 residues. In germline, CDR1 is SGHRS, CDR2 YFSETQ. With V trimmed by 5 bases and J by 7 bases, 15 bases remained unmatched. The DNA for the CDR3 is TGCGCCAGCAGGCTACTAGCGGGGAGCTCCTACGAGGAGCAGTACTTC. It is translated as CASRLLAGSSYEEQYF.

The V call is TRBV9, the J call TRBJ1-5; the match to TRBD1 covers 7 bases. Germline lookup yields CDR1 SGDLS and CDR2 YYNGEE. CDR3 length: 15 amino acids. The V segment lost 4 bases and the J segment 9 bases; nucleotides outside the gene matches: 13. CDR3 region: CASSNTGAVSAPQHF. CDR3 DNA sequence: TGTGCCAGCAGCAATACAGGGGCCGTATCCGCGCCCCAGCATTTT.

The chain couples TRBV5-1 to TRBJ2-7, with 7 nucleotides matching TRBD1. This CDR3 has 14 residues. Looked up from germline, CDR1 is SGHRS and CDR2 is YFSETQ. V gave up 3 bases and J gave up 1 base; unmatched junction bases: 4. CDR3 DNA sequence: TGCGCCAGCAGCTCCGGGACAGAGTCCTACGAGCAGTACTTC. Amino acids: CASSSGTESYEQYF.

The CDR3 coding sequence is TGTGCCAGCAGCCGTCGTAGAGCTTTCTTT. This sequence encodes CASSRRRAFF. The rearrangement links TRBV7-9 to TRBJ1-1; no reliable D call. Germline V gene data show CDR1 as SEHNR and CDR2 as FQNEAQ (reference sequence). Trimming removed 5 bases from V and 10 bases from J, with 8 bases in between. The CDR3 is made up of 10 amino acids.

The rearrangement uses TRBV25-1 and TRBJ2-5, with D maybe TRBD2 (6 bases). The CDR3 has 13 amino acids. The V gene's germline CDR1 is MGHDK and CDR2 SYGVNS. Trimming stripped 3 bases from V and 7 bases from J, with 12 bases between. The CDR3 protein is CASSEGLRGTQYF. The CDR3 DNA follows: TGTGCCAGCAGTGAGGGACTTCGGGGGACCCAGTACTTC.

The chain links TRBV25-1 to TRBJ2-1; 7 bases fit TRBD1. The junction had 7 bases not matched to a gene; V was cut back by 3 bases and J by 8 bases. Germline V gene lookup returns CDR1 MGHDK and CDR2 SYGVNS. The CDR3 length is 14 residues. The CDR3 DNA follows: TGTGCCAGCAGTGAGAGGGGGCGCATGGATGAGCAGTTCTTC. Its protein product is CASSERGRMDEQFF.

The rearrangement links TRBV11-2 to TRBJ1-1, with a tentative D call TRBD1 (6 bases). The CDR3 length is 14 residues. Germline CDR1 reads SGHAT; CDR2 reads FQNNGV. Trimming took off 5 bases at V and 7 bases at J, with 17 bases between the two ends. The CDR3 protein is CASSTKQGLGEAFF. The CDR3 DNA sequence: TGTGCCAGCAGCACAAAACAGGGACTCGGTGAAGCTTTCTTT.

The chain has TRBV25-1 and TRBJ2-1, with TRBD2 as a possible D gene (7 bases). CDR3 length: 17 amino acids. Germline CDR1 MGHDK, CDR2 SYGVNS. The V gene lost 4 bases and the J gene lost 1 base, with 17 bases spanning the gap. The CDR3 spells CASSGRTGRASYNEQFF. For the CDR3, the DNA is TGTGCCAGCAGTGGACGAACAGGGAGGGCATCCTACAATGAGCAGTTCTTC.

This chain joins TRBV9 and TRBJ2-3; D may be TRBD1 (6 bases). Trimming left V 2 bases short and J 1 base short, with 14 bases between. The CDR3 has 16 residues. Germline lookup yields CDR1 SGDLS and CDR2 YYNGEE. CDR3 sequence reads: CASSVPGARRTDTQYF. In nucleotides, the CDR3 is TGTGCCAGCAGCGTTCCAGGGGCCAGGCGCACAGATACGCAGTATTTT.

This chain uses TRBV5-1 with TRBJ1-2; D unresolved. The CDR3 extends over 12 amino acids. Germline lookup yields CDR1 SGHRS and CDR2 YFSETQ. Trimming pared 4 bases from V and 1 base from J, leaving 5 bases between. CDR3: CASSGSNYGYTF. In DNA form, the CDR3 reads TGCGCCAGCAGCGGCAGTAACTATGGCTACACCTTC.

V gene TRBV6-4 combines with J gene TRBJ2-6; 8 bases line up with TRBD1. V dropped 4 bases and J dropped 3; count of bases not matched to a gene: 14. Per the germline V gene, CDR1 is MRHNA and CDR2 is SNTAGT. This CDR3 is built from 19 residues. CDR3 residues: CASSGRDRCKCFGANVLTF. In nucleotides, the CDR3 is TGTGCCAGCAGTGGGCGGGACAGGTGCAAATGTTTTGGGGCCAACGTCCTGACTTTC.

This clone was counted at least ten times. The gene calls are TRBV15 and TRBJ2-3, with 12 positions matching TRBD2. Per germline, CDR1 LNHNV and CDR2 YYDKDF (reference sequence). The V gene end was trimmed by 5 bases and the J gene end by 7 bases; junction bases not matched to a gene: 10. CDR3 length: 16 residues. This chain's CDR3 is CATSGETSGSVHTQYF. In DNA form, the CDR3 reads TGTGCCACCAGCGGGGAGACTAGCGGGAGTGTTCATACGCAGTATTTT.